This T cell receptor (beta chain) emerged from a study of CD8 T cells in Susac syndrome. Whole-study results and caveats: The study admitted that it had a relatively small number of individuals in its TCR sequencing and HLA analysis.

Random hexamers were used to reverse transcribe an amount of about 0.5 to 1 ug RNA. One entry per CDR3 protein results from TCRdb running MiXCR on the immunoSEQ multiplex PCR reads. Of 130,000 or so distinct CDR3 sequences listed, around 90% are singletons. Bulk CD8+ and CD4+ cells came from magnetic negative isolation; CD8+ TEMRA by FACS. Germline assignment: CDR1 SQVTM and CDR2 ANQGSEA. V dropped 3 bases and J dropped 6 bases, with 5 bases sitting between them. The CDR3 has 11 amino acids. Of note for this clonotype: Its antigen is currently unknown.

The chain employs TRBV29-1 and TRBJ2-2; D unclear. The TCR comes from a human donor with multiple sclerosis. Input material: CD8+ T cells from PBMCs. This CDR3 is CSVEAAGELFF. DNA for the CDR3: TGCAGCGTTGAGGCGGCCGGGGAGCTGTTTTTT.